This T cell receptor beta chain was recovered during a study of blood T cell repertoires in COVID-19 (dated by TCRdb to 2018 to 2020). Some background on the complete study: Samples from collaborators originated in the United States, Italy and Spain and spanned both the acute and convalescent phases of COVID-19. The prospective study material was composed of cDNA or gDNA derived from T cells, B-cell-depleted T cells, or PBMCs. A de-identified subject ID, COVID-19 status, age in years and sex were almost always included in the sample metadata. The samples were drawn from the first 160 participants of the ongoing ImmuneRACE study and from over a thousand subjects provided by 6 global collaborators. The repertoires were released in a freely available public database intended as a resource for research on the immune response to SARS-CoV-2. HLA class I and class II types, where available, came from metadata supplied by the sample provider rather than from assay-based typing. Deeply sampled blood TCRbeta repertoires from subjects exposed to, actively infected with, or recovered from COVID-19 were included in the dataset. Paper-wide results and their limitations: Clinical and demographic metadata were provided uncurated, with the amount varying by source and participant.

From cysteine to phenylalanine, the CDR3 is 15 amino acids long. Left in the record is the CDR3 DNA by itself, 45 bases read in frame from the first base. CDR1 and CDR2 were assigned from the germline V gene as SGHTA and FQGNSA. Cut back by 1 base and 3 bases, the V and J ends lie 9 bases apart. Comments on this clone: This receptor's antigen is unknown. It has no much larger one-base neighbor in the sample; base qualities were not kept.

The collaborating institutions used their own protocols to collect whole blood in K2EDTA tubes. Collaborator samples were shipped for TCRbeta analysis as frozen whole blood, isolated PBMCs, or DNA extracted from either sample type. TCRbeta CDR3 regions were amplified from genomic DNA by means of the immunoSEQ Assay, a bias-controlled multiplex PCR. As for the authors' bioinformatics: The number of nucleated cells in each sample was estimated by amplification of reference gene primers within the assay. To quantify the absolute abundance of each unique TCRbeta CDR3 rearrangement, sequence reads were collapsed and filtered. For each sample, productive Simpson clonality was calculated as the square root of Simpson's diversity index across productive rearrangements. This immuneACCESS table, as held by TCRdb, lists in-frame sequences with V and J called but not all clones. Of the missing ones, under half trace to an unresolved V gene in checked studies; the others have no known cause. V and J calls plus clone size are reproduced from that table; the DNA served to infer D and trimming. Across this sample there are about 200,000 clones, with roughly 82% seen only once. The ten largest clonotypes hold about 13% of the sample.

Input material: peripheral blood. The chain is encoded by TRBV7-2 joined to TRBJ2-2; the D gene assignment is ambiguous. This TCR derives from a human donor in a cohort sampled during active COVID-19. The DNA reads TGTGCCAGCAGCTTAGGAGCCCGTTACACCGGGGAGCTGTTTTTT. Protein translation: CASSLGARYTGELFF.